Listed below are T cell receptor beta chains from one sample, sequenced in a study of T cell repertoires in cytomegalovirus infection. TCRdb recomputed calls from the reads with MiXCR, one row per CDR3 protein. The table lists roughly 630,000 distinct CDR3 sequences, roughly a quarter of them singletons, with 7.5% to 9% in the top ten. Sequenced material: CD8+ T cells from PBMCs. All receptors derive from a human donor in good health (CMV status not recorded). Some clones in this sample may be carry-over from other donors' samples. CDR3s leave out the opening cysteine and the closing phenylalanine or tryptophan.

V gene	J gene	CDR3 protein
TRBV2	TRBJ1-2	ASFLGQGTYGYT
TRBV27	TRBJ2-5	ASSFRGRPETQY
TRBV6-5	TRBJ2-1	ASSPAADSSQF
TRBV4-3	TRBJ2-3	ASSQGLVKGTDTQY
TRBV15	TRBJ2-5	ATSRDGQRGQETQY
TRBV15	TRBJ1-5	ATRTGGNQPQH
TRBV7-6	TRBJ2-7	ASSLRQDYEQY
TRBV12-3/TRBV12-4	TRBJ2-2	ASSPPRGRRAGELF
TRBV9	TRBJ2-6	ASSRGRGANVLT
TRBV19	TRBJ2-2	ASSMSGTGELF
TRBV6-2/TRBV6-3	TRBJ2-1	ASSYGGAVSYNEQF
TRBV6-1	TRBJ1-2	ASSGLPGQSNYGYT
TRBV20-1	TRBJ1-1	SARVRGRTEAF
TRBV2	TRBJ1-4	ASSGLEKLF
TRBV7-2	TRBJ2-7	ASSFRDRYLNYEQY
TRBV29-1	TRBJ1-3	SVRSFGSGNTIY
TRBV29-1	TRBJ1-1	SVEDGQGTEAF
TRBV7-9	TRBJ1-1	ASSLEGRGQGARAF
TRBV20-1	TRBJ2-1	SARTTGQGSYNEQF
TRBV28	TRBJ2-5	ASSLTGNRVQETQY
TRBV7-8	TRBJ2-4	ASSPRGEIWTKNIQY
TRBV28	TRBJ2-1	VSSLAGYNEQF